The source of this TCR beta chain is a study of blood T cell repertoires in COVID-19. Whole-study context: Sources were T cells, B-cell-depleted T cells, or PBMCs; the material itself was cDNA or gDNA.

Germline assignment: CDR1 MDHEN and CDR2 SYDVKM. The V and J ends lost 5 bases and 0 bases, in that order; junction bases with no gene match: 3. The CDR3 runs 14 residues. Participants had their cohort set by participant-reported clinical history. Original processing methods: For nucleated cells, counts were estimated from reference gene primer amplification. Some clones are missing from TCRdb's copy, which holds only in-frame ones; the method was immunoSEQ multiplex PCR. The V and J calls and clone size come from that table; D and trimming were worked out from the DNA. The sample shows a few hundred thousand clones, around 80% of them seen only once.

Material: PBMCs or T cells enriched from blood (not recorded which). The rearrangement uses TRBV28 and TRBJ1-2; 7 nucleotides line up with TRBD1. The clonotype was recovered from a man aged 25 to 40 with acute COVID-19. The CDR3: CASSATGANYGYTF. In DNA form, the CDR3 reads TGTGCCAGCAGTGCTACAGGGGCTAACTATGGCTACACCTTC.